This entry concerns a single T cell receptor (beta chain). Its matching antigen is unknown. This sample was taken from a study of CD8+ T cells in alopecia areata. Whole-study results and caveats: Scalp lesions, especially in alopecia totalis/universalis, had higher clonality than normal scalp. When scalp samples are sequenced, resident alphabeta T cells of normal skin are also captured.

The germline gives CDR1 SQVTM, CDR2 ANQGSEA. J was trimmed by 4 bases and V by 4 bases; bases with no gene match: 12. The CDR3 loop spans 17 amino acids. RNA extraction was followed by reverse transcription into cDNA, which acted as the sequencing template. TCRdb's table, derived via immunoSEQ multiplex PCR, lists solely in-frame clones and lacks some. This table holds around 60,000 clones, 44% found once. Sequencing was done on a sample of NKG2D-low CD8+ T cells sorted from blood. The TCR comes from a human donor with alopecia areata. The rearrangement joins TRBV29-1 to TRBJ2-2, with TRBD1 identical over 10 bases. CDR3 region: CSVGGGQGPTPTGELFF. As DNA, the CDR3 is TGCAGCGTTGGGGGGGGACAGGGGCCAACTCCCACCGGGGAGCTGTTTTTT.